Sequencing of this T cell receptor beta chain was carried out in a study of T cell responses to AZD1222 COVID-19 vaccine. Regarding the study as a whole: Donors were chiefly white British, with a greater number of females, and clonal diversity was perhaps underestimated.

Trimming removed 6 bases from V and 5 bases from J; junction bases left unmatched: 14. CDR3 size: 16 residues. Germline loops: CDR1 SGHAT, CDR2 FQNNGV. As regards this clone: Its antigen is not known.

Generated by immunoSEQ multiplex PCR, the TCRdb table keeps only in-frame clones and is missing some. The sample has about 140,000 clones, 92% seen once. The source was peripheral blood, collected on day 0 of AZD1222 vaccination. This TCR derives from an adult in good health. This chain connects TRBV11-2 to TRBJ2-5, with 8 bases identical to TRBD2. The CDR3 reads CASRVRSGSPEETQYF. The CDR3 DNA sequence: TGTGCCAGCAGGGTACGGAGCGGGAGTCCCGAGGAGACCCAGTACTTC.